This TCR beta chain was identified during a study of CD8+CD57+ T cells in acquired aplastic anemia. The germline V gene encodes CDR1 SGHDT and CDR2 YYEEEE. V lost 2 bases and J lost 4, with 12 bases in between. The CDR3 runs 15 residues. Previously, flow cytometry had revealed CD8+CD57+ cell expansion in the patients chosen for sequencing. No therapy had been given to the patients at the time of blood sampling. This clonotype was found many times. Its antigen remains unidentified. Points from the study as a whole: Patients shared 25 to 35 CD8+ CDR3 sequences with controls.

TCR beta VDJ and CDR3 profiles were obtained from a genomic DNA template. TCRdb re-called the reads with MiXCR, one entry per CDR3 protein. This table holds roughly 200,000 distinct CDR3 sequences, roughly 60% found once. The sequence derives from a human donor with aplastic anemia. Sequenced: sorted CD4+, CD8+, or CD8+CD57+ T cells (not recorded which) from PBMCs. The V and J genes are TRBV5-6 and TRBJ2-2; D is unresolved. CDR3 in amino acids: CASSLRWWPTGELFF. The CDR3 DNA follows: TGTGCCAGCAGCTTACGATGGTGGCCCACCGGGGAGCTGTTTTTT. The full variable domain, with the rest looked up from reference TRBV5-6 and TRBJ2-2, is DAGVTQSPTHLIKTRGQQVTLRCSPKSGHDTVSWYQQALGQGPQFIFQYYEEEERQRGNFPDRFSGHQFPNYSSELNVNALLLGDSALYLCASSLRWWPTGELFFGEGSRLTVL.